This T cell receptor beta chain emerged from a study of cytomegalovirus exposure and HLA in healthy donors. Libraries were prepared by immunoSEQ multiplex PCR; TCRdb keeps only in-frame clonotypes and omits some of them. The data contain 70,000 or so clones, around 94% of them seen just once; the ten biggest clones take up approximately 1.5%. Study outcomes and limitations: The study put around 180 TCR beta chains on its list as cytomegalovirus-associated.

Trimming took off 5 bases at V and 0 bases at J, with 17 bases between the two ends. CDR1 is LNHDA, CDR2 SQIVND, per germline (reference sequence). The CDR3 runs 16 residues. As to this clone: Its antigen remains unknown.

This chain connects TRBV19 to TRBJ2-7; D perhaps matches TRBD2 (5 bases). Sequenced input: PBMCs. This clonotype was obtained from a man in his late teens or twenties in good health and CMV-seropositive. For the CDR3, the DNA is TGTGCCAGTAGTCCCCTCGGAGGAGCCAGCTCCTACGAGCAGTACTTC. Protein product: CASSPLGGASSYEQYF.